The 21 T cell receptor beta chains in this list originate from one sample, sequenced in a study of spatial heterogeneity in lung cancer. General study findings and limits: The number of expanded tumor alpha and beta chains correlated with mutation number.

Their target antigens are unknown. Using its own MiXCR run on the 5' RACE reads, TCRdb lists one record per CDR3 protein. The table has 6,000 or so distinct CDR3 sequences, roughly 16% seen once. Time point defined: sample taken at primary tumor resection. Sequencing used lung tumor tissue, obtained at surgery. All receptors derive from a male donor with early-stage non-small cell lung cancer.

This clonotype was picked up many times. V and J are TRBV6-1 and TRBJ2-6, with TRBD1 matching over 7 bases. V lost 7 bases and J lost 2; bases outside the gene matches: 5. CDR3 length: 15 residues. Germline V gene sequence: CDR1 MNHNS, CDR2 SASEGT. The CDR3 sequence is CASTMQGAGANVLTF. CDR3 sequence (DNA): TGTGCCAGCACTATGCAGGGGGCTGGGGCCAACGTCCTGACTTTC.

This clonotype is classed as medium-sized (0.01 to 0.1%). The chain has TRBV12-3 or TRBV12-4 and TRBJ2-1; possible D gene TRBD1, 6 bases. V gave up 3 bases and J gave up 2 bases, with 11 bases separating them. This CDR3 region has 15 residues. CDR3 amino acids: CASSFQGPPYNEQFF. The CDR3 bases are TGTGCCAGCAGTTTTCAGGGGCCCCCCTACAATGAGCAGTTCTTC.

The chain has TRBV20-1 and TRBJ2-7; 10 bases match TRBD2. This CDR3 has 16 amino acids. The germline CDR1 and CDR2 sequences are DFQATT and SNEGSKA (reference sequence). Germline trimming cut 2 bases from V and 0 bases from J; bases unmatched to any gene: 7. DNA for the CDR3: TGCAGTGCTAGAAACACTAGCGGGGATAGCTCCTACGAGCAGTACTTC. Translating gives CSARNTSGDSSYEQYF.

In its sample, this clonotype was seen many times. The rearrangement joins TRBV18 to TRBJ1-1; the D is unclear. V was shortened by 3 bases and J by 4 bases, with 6 bases between the two germline ends. This CDR3 has 12 amino acids. Germline lookup yields CDR1 KGHSH and CDR2 LQKENI. In DNA form, the CDR3 reads TGTGCCAGCTCACCTCAGTCCACTGAAGCTTTCTTT. Translated, it gives CASSPQSTEAFF. The entire variable domain, with the rest obtained from reference TRBV18 and TRBJ1-1, is as follows: NAGVMQNPRHLVRRRGQEARLRCSPMKGHSHVYWYRQLPEEGLKFMVYLQKENIIDESGMPKERFSAEFPKEGPSILRIQQVVRGDSAAYFCASSPQSTEAFFGQGTRLTVV.

This clonotype has a count of ten or more. The CDR3 region has the DNA TGTGCCAGCAGCCCAGGACAGGGACCAGCTTTCTTT. Translated, it gives CASSPGQGPAFF. The chain combines TRBV28 with TRBJ1-1, with 8 bases lining up with TRBD1. With V trimmed by 6 bases and J by 10 bases, 7 bases remained unmatched. CDR1 and CDR2 from the germline V gene are MDHEN and SYDVKM. The CDR3 contains 12 residues. Full variable domain (outside the CDR3, taken from reference TRBV28 and TRBJ1-1): DVKVTQSSRYLVKRTGEKVFLECVQDMDHENMFWYRQDPGLGLRLIYFSYDVKMKEKGDIPEGYSVSREKKERFSLILESASTNQTSMYLCASSPGQGPAFFGQGTRLTVV.

In its sample, this clonotype is medium-sized. The chain links TRBV28 to TRBJ1-5; D not resolved. This CDR3 has 15 amino acids. Germline CDR1 is MDHEN and CDR2 is SYDVKM. V dropped 3 bases and J dropped 2 bases, with 11 bases sitting between them. The CDR3 loop reads CASSFRGKGNQPQHF. CDR3 DNA sequence: TGTGCCAGCAGTTTTCGAGGGAAGGGCAATCAGCCCCAGCATTTT.

By proportion, this clonotype is medium-sized. The gene calls are TRBV15 and TRBJ2-5, with D perhaps matching TRBD1 (6 bases). Germline CDR1 reads LNHNV; CDR2 reads YYDKDF (reference sequence). The length of the CDR3 is 13 residues. V shed 5 bases and J shed 8 bases, with 15 bases lying between them. CDR3 protein: CATSRGHERTQYF. CDR3 in DNA: TGTGCCACCAGCCGGGGACACGAGAGAACCCAGTACTTC.

DNA for the CDR3: TGCAGTGCTAGAGCCAGGGACTTTCAAGAGACCCAGTACTTC. The encoded protein is CSARARDFQETQYF. The gene calls are TRBV20-1 and TRBJ2-5, with D perhaps matching TRBD2 (6 bases). V was trimmed by 1 base and J by 2 bases, leaving 11 bases between them. There are 14 residues in the CDR3. The germline V gene encodes CDR1 DFQATT and CDR2 SNEGSKA (reference sequence).

The chain carries TRBV7-9 and TRBJ1-1, with a possible D match to TRBD1 (5 bases). CDR1 and CDR2 from the germline V gene are SEHNR and FQNEAQ (reference sequence). The CDR3 extends over 14 amino acids. V dropped 8 bases and J dropped 4 bases, with 17 bases sitting between them. The CDR3 region has the DNA TGTGCCAGCTCGACGGTCCAGGGTGGCACTGAAGCTTTCTTT. Translated: CASSTVQGGTEAFF.

V is TRBV4-3 and J is TRBJ2-1, with 9 bases identical to TRBD1. CDR1 and CDR2 (germline): LGHNA, YSLEER. J lost 7 bases, V lost 3 bases, and 7 bases had no gene match. The CDR3 length is 15 residues. In nucleotides, the CDR3 is TGCGCCAGCAGCCAGGGGGACAGGGTGGGGAATGAGCAGTTCTTC. Encoded protein: CASSQGDRVGNEQFF.

V gene TRBV27 combines with J gene TRBJ2-1; 12 bases fit TRBD2. Germline V lookup: CDR1 MNHEY, CDR2 SMNVEV (reference sequence). The CDR3 loop spans 16 amino acids. The J segment lost 8 bases and the V segment lost 5 bases, leaving 10 bases of the junction unmatched. The CDR3 here is CASSPYTSGRWDEQFF. In DNA, the CDR3 is TGTGCCAGCAGTCCCTACACTAGCGGGAGGTGGGATGAGCAGTTCTTC.

This clonotype is labeled medium-sized. The chain couples TRBV3-1 to TRBJ2-5, with D maybe TRBD2 (5 bases). The CDR3 extends over 15 amino acids. Trimming took off 0 bases at V and 7 bases at J, with 15 bases between the two ends. Germline-derived CDR1 and CDR2 are LGHDT and YNNKEL (reference sequence). The CDR3 protein is CASSQDHSPGGTQYF. CDR3 bases: TGTGCCAGCAGCCAAGATCATAGCCCAGGAGGGACCCAGTACTTC.

Ten or more counts support this clonotype. The V gene is TRBV2, the J gene TRBJ2-4; 9 nucleotides align to TRBD2. The CDR3 loop spans 17 amino acids. The germline CDR1 and CDR2 sequences are SNHLY and FYNNEI. The V and J ends lost 4 bases and 0 bases, in that order; junction bases with no gene match: 7. CDR3: CASSALTSGLAKNIQYF. CDR3 bases: TGTGCCAGCAGTGCCCTTACTAGCGGGCTAGCCAAAAACATTCAGTACTTC.

In this sample, this clonotype is medium-sized. The chain is built from TRBV5-1 and TRBJ2-3; D gene unclear. This CDR3 spans 13 amino acids. Germline assignment: CDR1 SGHRS and CDR2 YFSETQ. V gave up 5 bases and J gave up 3 bases, with 10 bases separating them. The CDR3 sequence: CASSPEVTDTQYF. In DNA, the CDR3 is TGCGCCAGCAGTCCAGAGGTAACAGATACGCAGTATTTT.

This clonotype showed up just a few times. V usage is TRBV7-9 and J usage is TRBJ2-5; D is unresolved. In germline, CDR1 is SEHNR, CDR2 FQNEAQ (reference sequence). With 5 bases removed from V and 5 bases from J, the gap between germline ends came to 9 bases. The CDR3 has 12 residues. The CDR3 DNA is TGTGCCAGCAGCCTAGAGCCGGAGACCCAGTACTTC. This gives the protein CASSLEPETQYF.

This clonotype has at least ten counts. The rearrangement joins TRBV20-1 to TRBJ2-2, with D possibly TRBD2 on 5 matching bases. CDR1 is DFQATT and CDR2 is SNEGSKA in the germline V gene (reference sequence). CDR3 length equals 15 residues. CDR3: CRFAVGRENTGELFF. The CDR3 DNA sequence: TGCAGATTCGCCGTGGGTCGGGAGAACACCGGGGAGCTGTTTTTT.

This clonotype was found many times. The chain carries TRBV18 and TRBJ2-6; 9 bases align to TRBD1. J was trimmed by 3 bases and V by 6 bases; bases with no gene match: 9. CDR1 KGHSH and CDR2 LQKENI come from the germline V gene. The CDR3 is 17 residues long. The CDR3 here is CASSPGTGYYGANVLTF. DNA of the CDR3: TGTGCCAGCTCGCCCGGGACAGGGTATTATGGGGCCAACGTCCTGACTTTC.

By proportion, this clonotype is medium-sized. The V and J genes are TRBV4-1 and TRBJ1-5; TRBD1 aligns across 7 bases. The CDR3 runs to 17 residues. V dropped 3 bases and J dropped 5; count of bases not matched to a gene: 13. Germline V gene sequence: CDR1 MGHRA, CDR2 YSYEKL. The CDR3: CASSHRTGMEPDQPQHF. For the CDR3, the DNA is TGCGCCAGCAGCCACAGGACAGGTATGGAGCCCGATCAGCCCCAGCATTTT.

This chain uses TRBV12-3 or TRBV12-4 with TRBJ1-2, with D tentatively TRBD1 (6 bases). The CDR3 is 15 residues long. V was shortened by 2 bases and J by 1 base, with 11 bases between the two germline ends. The CDR3 is CASSLSDSLNYGYTF. The CDR3 bases are TGTGCCAGCAGTTTATCGGACAGCCTTAACTATGGCTACACCTTC.

J is TRBJ1-5 and V is TRBV7-2, with 7 nucleotides matching TRBD1. The trim removed 5 bases at V and 4 bases at J, leaving 5 bases unmatched. The CDR3 consists of 14 residues. Germline V CDR1 and CDR2: SGHTA, FQGNSA. CDR3 bases: TGTGCCAGCAGCCTCCCACAGGGGAATCAGCCCCAGCATTTT. Its translation is CASSLPQGNQPQHF.

In its sample, this clonotype is large. This chain connects TRBV12-3 or TRBV12-4 to TRBJ2-3; weak D call: TRBD2 (5 bases). V was pared by 4 bases and J by 2 bases, with 19 bases between. The CDR3 has 17 residues. CDR3 amino acids: CASSSSLLSVFTDTQYF. CDR3 sequence (DNA): TGTGCCAGCAGTTCATCGCTGCTTAGCGTATTCACAGATACGCAGTATTTT.